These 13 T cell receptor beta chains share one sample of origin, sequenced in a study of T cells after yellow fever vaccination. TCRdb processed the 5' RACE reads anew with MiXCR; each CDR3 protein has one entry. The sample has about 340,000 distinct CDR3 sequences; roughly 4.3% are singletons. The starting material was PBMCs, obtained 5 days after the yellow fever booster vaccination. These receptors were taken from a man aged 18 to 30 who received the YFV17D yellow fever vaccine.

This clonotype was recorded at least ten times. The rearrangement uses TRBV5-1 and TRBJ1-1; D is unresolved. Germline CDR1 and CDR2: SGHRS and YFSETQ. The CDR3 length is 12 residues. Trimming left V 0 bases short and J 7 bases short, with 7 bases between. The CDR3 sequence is CASSLVAGEAFF. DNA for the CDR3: TGCGCCAGCAGCTTGGTAGCGGGTGAAGCTTTCTTT.

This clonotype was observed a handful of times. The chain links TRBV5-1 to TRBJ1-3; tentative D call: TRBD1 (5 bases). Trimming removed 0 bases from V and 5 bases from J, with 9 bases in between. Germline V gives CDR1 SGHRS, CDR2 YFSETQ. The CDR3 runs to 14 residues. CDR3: CASSLGDPRNTIYF. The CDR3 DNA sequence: TGCGCCAGCAGCTTGGGGGACCCTCGAAACACCATATATTTT.

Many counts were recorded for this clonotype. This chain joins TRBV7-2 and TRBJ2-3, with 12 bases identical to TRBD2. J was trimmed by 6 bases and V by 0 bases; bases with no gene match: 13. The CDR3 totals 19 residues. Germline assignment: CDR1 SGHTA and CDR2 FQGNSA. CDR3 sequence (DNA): TGTGCCAGCAGCTTAGCGGGGACACTAGCGGGGGGTTGGCGTGATACGCAGTATTTT. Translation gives CASSLAGTLAGGWRDTQYF.

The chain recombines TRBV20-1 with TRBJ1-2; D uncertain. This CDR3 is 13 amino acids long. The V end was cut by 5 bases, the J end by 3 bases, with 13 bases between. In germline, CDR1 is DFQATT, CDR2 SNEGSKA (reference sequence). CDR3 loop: CSARRTGYYGYTF. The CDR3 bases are TGCAGTGCTCGAAGGACGGGGTACTATGGCTACACCTTC.

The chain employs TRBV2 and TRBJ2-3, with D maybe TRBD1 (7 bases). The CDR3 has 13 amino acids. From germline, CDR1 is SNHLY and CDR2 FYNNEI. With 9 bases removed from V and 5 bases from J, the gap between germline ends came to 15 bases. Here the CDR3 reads CARGGGSEDTQYF. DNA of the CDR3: TGTGCCAGAGGAGGGGGCTCGGAAGATACGCAGTATTTT.

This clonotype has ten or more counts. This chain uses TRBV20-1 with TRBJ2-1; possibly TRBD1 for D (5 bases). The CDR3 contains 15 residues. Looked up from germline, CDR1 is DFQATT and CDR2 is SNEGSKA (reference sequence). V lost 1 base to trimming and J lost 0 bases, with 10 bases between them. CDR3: CSARGGRFSYNEQFF. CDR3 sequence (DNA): TGCAGTGCTAGAGGGGGCCGGTTCTCCTACAATGAGCAGTTCTTC.

The CDR3 region has the DNA TGCGCCAGCAGCGCTTCCGGGACTAGCAGATACAGTTCTAGCACAGATACGCAGTATTTT. This translates into CASSASGTSRYSSSTDTQYF. The chain employs TRBV4-1 and TRBJ2-3; 9 bases align to TRBD2. This CDR3 region has 20 residues. Germline-derived CDR1 and CDR2 are MGHRA and YSYEKL. The V and J ends lost 5 bases and 0 bases, in that order; junction bases with no gene match: 18.

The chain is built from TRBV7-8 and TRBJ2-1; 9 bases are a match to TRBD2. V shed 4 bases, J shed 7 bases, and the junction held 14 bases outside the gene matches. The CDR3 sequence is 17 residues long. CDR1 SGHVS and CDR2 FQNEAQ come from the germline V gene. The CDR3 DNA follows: TGTGCCAGCAGCTCCCGGCTAGCGGGGTTATCCTCGAATGAGCAGTTCTTC. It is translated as CASSSRLAGLSSNEQFF.

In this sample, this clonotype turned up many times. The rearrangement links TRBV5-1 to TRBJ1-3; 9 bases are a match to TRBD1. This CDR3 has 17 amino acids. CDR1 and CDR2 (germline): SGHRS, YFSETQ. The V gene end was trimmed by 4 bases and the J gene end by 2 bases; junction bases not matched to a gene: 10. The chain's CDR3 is CASSAGQGRLPGNTIYF. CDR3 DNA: TGCGCCAGCAGCGCGGGACAGGGAAGGTTGCCTGGAAACACCATATATTTT.

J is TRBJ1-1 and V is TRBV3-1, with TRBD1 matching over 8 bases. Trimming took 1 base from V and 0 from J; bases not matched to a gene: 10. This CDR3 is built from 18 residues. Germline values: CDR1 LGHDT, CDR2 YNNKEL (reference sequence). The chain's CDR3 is CASSQGSRQGILNTEAFF. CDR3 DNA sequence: TGTGCCAGCAGCCAAGGTTCTCGACAGGGGATTTTGAACACTGAAGCTTTCTTT.

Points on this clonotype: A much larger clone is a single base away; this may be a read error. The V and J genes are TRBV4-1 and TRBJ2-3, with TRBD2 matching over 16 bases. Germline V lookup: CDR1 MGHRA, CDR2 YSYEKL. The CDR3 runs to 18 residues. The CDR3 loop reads CDSSQAGLAGGRADTQYF. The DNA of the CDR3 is TGCGACAGCAGCCAAGCGGGACTAGCGGGGGGGCGCGCAGATACGCAGTATTTT.

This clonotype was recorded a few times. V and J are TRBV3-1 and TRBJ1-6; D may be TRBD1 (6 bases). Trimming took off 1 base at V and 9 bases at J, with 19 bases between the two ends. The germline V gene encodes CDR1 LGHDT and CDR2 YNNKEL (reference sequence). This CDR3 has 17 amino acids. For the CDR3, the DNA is TGTGCCAGCAGCCAAGGGGGGCCCATTTTCAACCCTTCACCCCTCCACTTT. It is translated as CASSQGGPIFNPSPLHF.

CDR3 loop: CASSTTAGAYNEQFF. CDR3 nucleotides: TGTGCCAGCAGCACTACAGCGGGGGCATACAATGAGCAGTTCTTC. V is TRBV5-5 and J is TRBJ2-1; 8 bases agree with TRBD2. The junction had 7 bases not matched to a gene; V was cut back by 4 bases and J by 4 bases. This CDR3 has 15 amino acids. CDR1 and CDR2 (germline): SGHKS, YYEKEE (reference sequence).